This TCR beta chain was documented in a study of blood T cell repertoires in COVID-19. Turning to the study itself: PBMCs, B-cell-depleted T cells, or T cells provided the cDNA or gDNA that made up the material.

Germline CDR1 and CDR2: SGHVS and FQNEAQ. The J segment lost 5 bases and the V segment lost 6 bases, leaving 11 bases of the junction unmatched. The CDR3 totals 15 residues. The data were produced by immunoSEQ multiplex PCR, yet TCRdb's version contains in-frame clones alone and is incomplete. Seen here are more than 100,000 clones, 80% to 90% observed once, and the top ten hold roughly 2.5%. The receptor was derived from a man aged 45 to 65 with active COVID-19. The genes are TRBV7-8 and TRBJ2-7; 9 bases are shared with TRBD1. Sequences were obtained from peripheral blood. CDR3 sequence (DNA): TGTGCCAGCAGGGATACCCGGACAGGGGCTGACGAGCAGTACTTC. The encoded protein is CASRDTRTGADEQYF.